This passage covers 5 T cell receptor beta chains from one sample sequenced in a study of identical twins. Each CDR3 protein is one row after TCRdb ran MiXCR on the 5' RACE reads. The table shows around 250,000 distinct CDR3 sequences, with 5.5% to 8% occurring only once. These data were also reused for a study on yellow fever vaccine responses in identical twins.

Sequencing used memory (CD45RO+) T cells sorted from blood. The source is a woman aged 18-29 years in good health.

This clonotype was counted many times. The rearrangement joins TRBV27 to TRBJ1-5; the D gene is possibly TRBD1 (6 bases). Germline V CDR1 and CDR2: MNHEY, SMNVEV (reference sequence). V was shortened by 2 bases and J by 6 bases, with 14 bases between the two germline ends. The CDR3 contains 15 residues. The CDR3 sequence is CASSLSVGASQPQHF. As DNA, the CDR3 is TGTGCCAGCAGTTTAAGTGTGGGGGCGAGTCAGCCCCAGCATTTT.

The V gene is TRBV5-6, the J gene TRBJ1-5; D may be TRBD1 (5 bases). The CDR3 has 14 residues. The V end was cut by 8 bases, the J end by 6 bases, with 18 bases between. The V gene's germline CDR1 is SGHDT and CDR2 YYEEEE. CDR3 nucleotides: TGTGCCAGTTCCTCCCAGGGCGCGGCTCAGCCCCAGCATTTT. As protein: CASSSQGAAQPQHF.

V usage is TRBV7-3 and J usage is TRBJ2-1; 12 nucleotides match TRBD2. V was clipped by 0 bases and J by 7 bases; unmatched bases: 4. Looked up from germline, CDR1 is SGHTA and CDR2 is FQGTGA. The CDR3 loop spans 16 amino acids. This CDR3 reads CASSLTYTSGGNEQFF. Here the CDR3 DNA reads TGTGCCAGCAGCTTAACGTACACTAGCGGGGGGAATGAGCAGTTCTTC.

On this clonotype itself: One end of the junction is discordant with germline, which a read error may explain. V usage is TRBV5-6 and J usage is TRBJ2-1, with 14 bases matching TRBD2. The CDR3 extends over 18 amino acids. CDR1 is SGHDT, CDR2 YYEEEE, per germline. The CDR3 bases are TGTGCCAGCAGCCTTGGACTAGCGGGAGGTAACACCTACAATGATCAGTTCTTC. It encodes CASSLGLAGGNTYNDQFF.

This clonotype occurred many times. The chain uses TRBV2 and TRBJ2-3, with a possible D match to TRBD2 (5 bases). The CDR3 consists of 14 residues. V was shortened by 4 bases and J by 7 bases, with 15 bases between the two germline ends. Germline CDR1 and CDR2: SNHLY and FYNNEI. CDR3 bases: TGTGCCAGCAGTGCTAGCCCTTCATTATATACGCAGTATTTT. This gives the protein CASSASPSLYTQYF. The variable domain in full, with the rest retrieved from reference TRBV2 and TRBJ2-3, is EPEVTQTPSHQVTQMGQEVILRCVPISNHLYFYWYRQILGQKVEFLVSFYNNEISEKSEIFDDQFSVERPDGSNFTLKIRSTKLEDSAMYFCASSASPSLYTQYFGPGTRLTVL.